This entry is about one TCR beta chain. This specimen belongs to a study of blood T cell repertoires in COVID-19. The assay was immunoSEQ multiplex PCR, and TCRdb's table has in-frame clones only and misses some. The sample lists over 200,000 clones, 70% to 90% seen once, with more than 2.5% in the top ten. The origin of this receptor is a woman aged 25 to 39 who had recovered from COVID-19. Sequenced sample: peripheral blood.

The CDR3 DNA reads as TGTGCCAGTAGTAGGGGTGGGGCCCGCACAGATACGCAGTATTTT. Protein sequence: CASSRGGARTDTQYF. The chain is built from TRBV19 and TRBJ2-3; D possibly corresponds to TRBD1 (5 bases). Per the germline V gene, CDR1 is LNHDA and CDR2 is SQIVND (reference sequence). Trimming took 4 bases from V and 1 from J, leaving 12 bases between them. CDR3 length equals 15 residues.